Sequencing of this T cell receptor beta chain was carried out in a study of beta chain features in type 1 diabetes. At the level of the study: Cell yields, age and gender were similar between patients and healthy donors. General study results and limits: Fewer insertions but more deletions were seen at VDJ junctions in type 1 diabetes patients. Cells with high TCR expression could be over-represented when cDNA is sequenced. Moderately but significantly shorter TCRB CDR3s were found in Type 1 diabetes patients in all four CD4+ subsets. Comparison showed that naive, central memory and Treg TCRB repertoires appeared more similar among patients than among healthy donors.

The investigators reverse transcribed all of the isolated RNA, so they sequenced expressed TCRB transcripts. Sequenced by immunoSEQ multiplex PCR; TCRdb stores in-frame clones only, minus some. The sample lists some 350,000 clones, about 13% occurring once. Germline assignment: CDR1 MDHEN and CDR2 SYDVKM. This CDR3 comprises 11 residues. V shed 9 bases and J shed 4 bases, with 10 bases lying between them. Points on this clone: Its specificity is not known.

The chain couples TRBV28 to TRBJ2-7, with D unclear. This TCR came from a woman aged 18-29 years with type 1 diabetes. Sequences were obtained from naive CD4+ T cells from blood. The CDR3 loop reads CASFIRYEQYF. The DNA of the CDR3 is TGTGCCAGTTTTATACGGTACGAGCAGTACTTC. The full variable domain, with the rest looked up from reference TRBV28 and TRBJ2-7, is DVKVTQSSRYLVKRTGEKVFLECVQDMDHENMFWYRQDPGLGLRLIYFSYDVKMKEKGDIPEGYSVSREKKERFSLILESASTNQTSMYLCASFIRYEQYFGPGTRLTVT.